The 17 T cell receptor beta chains below come from one sample, sequenced in a study of T-cell memory formation after mild COVID-19. Each CDR3 protein is one row after TCRdb ran MiXCR on the 5' RACE reads. The repertoire holds 250,000 to 350,000 distinct CDR3 sequences, 15% to 20% seen once, with more than 20% in the top ten. The sample consisted of PBMCs or a T cell subset sorted from them (not recorded which). These receptors originate from a man younger than 35 who had mild COVID-19 (a few samples of this study predate the infection). Cell type and time point are not known.

This clonotype turned up a few times. This chain connects TRBV5-1 to TRBJ2-7, with 8 bases matching TRBD1. With 4 bases clipped from V and 4 bases from J, the junction kept 10 bases outside the gene matches. The CDR3 contains 15 residues. Germline V gene lookup returns CDR1 SGHRS and CDR2 YFSETQ. CDR3 sequence (DNA): TGCGCCAGCAGCACCGGACAGGGATGGGATTACGAGCAGTACGTC. Translated, it gives CASSTGQGWDYEQYV.

With respect to this clonotype: The junction and the germline gene differ at one end; a read error may be behind it. The CDR3 sequence: CAISLDREYGYTF. CDR3 bases: TGTGCCATCAGCTTGGATCGAGAATATGGCTACACCTTC. The chain links TRBV5-8 to TRBJ1-2; the D is unclear. The length of the CDR3 is 13 residues. Germline CDR1 reads SGHTS; CDR2 reads YDEGEE.

The CDR3 is CASSIRGTGVAQYF. Here the CDR3 DNA reads TGTGCCAGCAGTATCAGGGGGACGGGAGTTGCGCAGTATTTT. The chain employs TRBV27 and TRBJ2-3; D perhaps matches TRBD1 (7 bases). With 5 bases removed from V and 10 bases from J, the gap between germline ends came to 19 bases. CDR3 size: 14 residues. CDR1 MNHEY and CDR2 SMNVEV come from the germline V gene (reference sequence).

The V call is TRBV5-1, the J call TRBJ2-1; 8 bases line up with TRBD2. The germline gives CDR1 SGHRS, CDR2 YFSETQ. The CDR3 length is 16 residues. Trimming took 0 bases from V and 4 from J; bases not matched to a gene: 6. The CDR3 region has the DNA TGCGCCAGCAGCTTGGAAGCGGGGGCGCCTTACAATGAGCAGTTCTTC. Its translation is CASSLEAGAPYNEQFF.

This chain links TRBV6-2 or TRBV6-3 with TRBJ2-6; no clear D gene. Trimming removed 4 bases at V and 4 bases at J, with 11 bases between. Germline V lookup: CDR1 MNHEY, CDR2 SVGEGT. CDR3 length equals 15 residues. The CDR3 sequence: CASSWDPRGANVLTF. The CDR3 coding sequence is TGTGCCAGCAGTTGGGATCCGCGCGGGGCCAACGTCCTGACTTTC.

V gene TRBV9 combines with J gene TRBJ1-5; D is unclear. Trimming pared 2 bases from V and 2 bases from J, leaving 8 bases between. CDR1 and CDR2 (germline): SGDLS, YYNGEE. The CDR3 sequence is 14 residues long. The CDR3 sequence: CASSVDLGNQPQHF. The CDR3 coding sequence is TGTGCCAGCAGCGTGGATTTAGGCAATCAGCCCCAGCATTTT.

The V gene is TRBV7-6, the J gene TRBJ2-5; 9 nucleotides line up with TRBD2. The germline V gene has CDR1 SGHVS and CDR2 FNYEAQ. With 0 bases clipped from V and 5 bases from J, the junction kept 7 bases outside the gene matches. The CDR3 has 16 residues. This chain's CDR3 is CASSLAAGGPGETQYF. As DNA, the CDR3 is TGTGCCAGCAGCTTAGCGGCGGGGGGGCCAGGGGAGACCCAGTACTTC.

This rearrangement joins TRBV11-2 to TRBJ2-5, with TRBD2 matching 8 bases. CDR1 and CDR2 (germline): SGHAT, FQNNGV. V trimming: 4 bases; J trimming: 1 base; junction bases outside the gene matches: 8. The CDR3 is 16 residues long. CDR3 loop: CASSSNIAGSQETQYF. The DNA for the CDR3 is TGTGCCAGCAGCTCCAACATAGCGGGGAGCCAAGAGACCCAGTACTTC.

This clonotype occurred a few times. The chain carries TRBV9 and TRBJ1-1, with D unresolved. V shed 4 bases and J shed 5 bases, with 15 bases lying between them. Germline CDR1 and CDR2: SGDLS and YYNGEE. The CDR3 sequence is 14 residues long. CDR3 sequence (DNA): TGTGCCAGCAGCCCCCAGACGGGGAGGACTGAAGCTTTCTTT. Protein product: CASSPQTGRTEAFF.

This clonotype has only a few counts. The chain joins TRBV4-3 to TRBJ1-1; a weak D match, TRBD1 (5 bases). The V gene's germline CDR1 is LGHNA and CDR2 YSLEER. V dropped 1 base and J dropped 5 bases, with 11 bases sitting between them. The CDR3 contains 14 residues. CDR3 DNA: TGCGCCAGCAGCCAAGGGCAGGGAGTTACTGAAGCTTTCTTT. The encoded protein is CASSQGQGVTEAFF.

The chain couples TRBV11-2 to TRBJ1-4; D is unresolved. The CDR3 spans 14 residues. V lost 2 bases to trimming and J lost 4 bases, with 8 bases between them. CDR1 is SGHAT and CDR2 is FQNNGV in the germline V gene. CDR3 nucleotide sequence: TGTGCCAGCAGCTTAAATCAGATTAATGAAAAACTGTTTTTT. Its translation: CASSLNQINEKLFF. The full variable domain, completed using reference TRBV11-2 and TRBJ1-4, is EAGVAQSPRYKIIEKRQSVAFWCNPISGHATLYWYQQILGQGPKLLIQFQNNGVVDDSQLPKDRFSAERLKGVDSTLKIQPAKLEDSAVYLCASSLNQINEKLFFGSGTQLSVL.

The chain uses TRBV6-5 and TRBJ2-1, with a weak D call TRBD2 (7 bases). Trimming left V 6 bases short and J 4 bases short, with 19 bases between. Germline V gene lookup returns CDR1 MNHEY and CDR2 SVGAGI. The CDR3 covers 16 residues. The CDR3 is CASRPFRGGGYNEQFF. Written as DNA, the CDR3 is TGTGCCAGCAGACCCTTTCGAGGGGGGGGTTACAATGAGCAGTTCTTC.

This clonotype was detected only a few times. V and J are TRBV5-1 and TRBJ2-5; 8 nucleotides align to TRBD2. From germline, CDR1 is SGHRS and CDR2 YFSETQ. This CDR3 contains 15 residues. V lost 2 bases, J lost 6 bases, and 9 bases stayed unmatched. The chain's CDR3 is CASSFSSGGLKTQYF. The CDR3 DNA is TGCGCCAGCAGCTTTTCCAGCGGGGGATTGAAGACCCAGTACTTC.

This clonotype was detected a few times. V and J are TRBV20-1 and TRBJ2-3, with D perhaps matching TRBD1 or TRBD2 (6 bases each). The V end lost 5 bases, the J end lost 3 bases, and 18 bases lay between the germline ends. The CDR3 consists of 15 residues. Germline CDR1 DFQATT, CDR2 SNEGSKA (reference sequence). This CDR3 is CSAPIPGAGTDTQYF. DNA for the CDR3: TGCAGTGCTCCTATCCCGGGGGCCGGAACAGATACGCAGTATTTT.

This clonotype was picked up many times. The CDR3 loop is CASSTGGLATDTQYF. The CDR3 DNA reads TGTGCCAGTAGTACCGGGGGCCTAGCGACAGATACGCAGTATTTT. J is TRBJ2-3 and V is TRBV19; the D call may be TRBD1 or TRBD2 (6 bases each). V was trimmed by 4 bases and J by 3 bases, leaving 14 bases between them. Germline CDR1 reads LNHDA; CDR2 reads SQIVND (reference sequence). CDR3 length: 15 amino acids. Filled out from reference TRBV19 and TRBJ2-3, the complete variable domain reads DGGITQSPKYLFRKEGQNVTLSCEQNLNHDAMYWYRQDPGQGLRLIYYSQIVNDFQKGDIAEGYSVSREKKESFPLTVTSAQKNPTAFYLCASSTGGLATDTQYFGPGTRLTVL.

This clonotype was recorded a few times. The rearrangement uses TRBV14 and TRBJ2-5; D is ambiguous. This CDR3 spans 17 amino acids. Germline assignment: CDR1 SGHDN and CDR2 FVKESK. V shed 1 base and J shed 6 bases, with 21 bases lying between them. The DNA of the CDR3 is TGTGCCAGCAGCCAAGTCACTCCAGGCCAACCCTCGAAGACCCAGTACTTC. This gives the protein CASSQVTPGQPSKTQYF.

This clonotype was detected ten times or more. The chain is built from TRBV12-5 and TRBJ2-2; unclear D gene. The CDR3 has 13 amino acids. Germline V CDR1 and CDR2: LGHNT, FRNRAP. V dropped 5 bases and J dropped 6 bases, with 10 bases sitting between them. CDR3 loop: CASGGVQPGELFF. The CDR3 nucleotides read TGTGCTAGTGGTGGGGTGCAGCCCGGGGAGCTGTTTTTT.